The entry below gives a single T cell receptor (beta chain) sequence along with its context. This clonotype was observed a handful of times. Its antigen is not yet known. The record has no base qualities; no much larger clone is one base away. The sample is drawn from a study of post-analysis software for immune sequencing data (dated by TCRdb to 2015 to 2017). Regarding the research as a whole: The recorded disease courses included relapsing-remitting, secondary progressive and progressive-relapsing multiple sclerosis, and some patients had no subtype annotation. Patient repertoires were compared against about a dozen previously published healthy control repertoires from donors aged about 6 to 28 years. A subset of samples was prepared in parallel using single-end sample barcoding, then pooled and co-amplified after Illumina adapter ligation. Findings and caveats that apply to the study as a whole: The multiple sclerosis patient group was slightly younger than the control group. Normalized Chao1 diversity was significantly lower in multiple sclerosis patients than controls, suggesting substantial peripheral T-cell clonal expansion. Significantly higher frequencies in patients than in controls were found for roughly 5 TRBV segments, including TRBV5-6, TRBV5-1 and TRBV20-1. Direct clustering with F measure showed strong co-clustering of samples prepared in the same batch, prompting a batch-effect correction.

Inclusive of the bounding cysteine and phenylalanine, the CDR3 is 17 residues long. The DNA shown is the 51-base CDR3, in frame from base 1. From V the trimming removes 3 bases and from J it removes 7 bases, while the gene matches leave 11 bases of the junction unaccounted for. In the germline V gene, CDR1 corresponds to SGDLS and CDR2 to YYNGEE. TCR beta repertoires were profiled from peripheral blood of 13 young patients with multiple sclerosis to demonstrate the VDJtools post-analysis software. The patients with multiple sclerosis were children and adolescents between roughly 6 and 17 years of age. The library was generated by PCR. These reads were obtained on an Illumina HiSeq 2500. To reduce PCR and sequencing biases, unique molecular identifiers were built into the TCR beta cDNA libraries. Per 1 to 10 million input T cells, 500,000 or so cDNA molecules were obtained, such that each molecule approximated one T cell. Patient libraries were prepared and sequenced with the same protocol used for the earlier healthy control dataset. Samples belonging to the same batch were prepared together, multiplexed and sequenced on a shared HiSeq lane. In the authors' own workflow: MIGEC handled the raw barcoded reads, throwing out single-read molecular identifier groups before consensus assembly and CDR3 extraction. VDJtools was used for post-analysis of the clonotype tables, with diversity normalized by down-sampling every dataset to the smallest sample size. In repertoire overlap clustering, CDR3 amino acid sequences, but not nucleotide sequences, were matched to correct batch-related cross-sample contamination. TCRdb reworked the public reads: Q25 trimming with fastp, MiXCR clone assembly, productive beta chains retained. Under each unique CDR3 protein, matching rows form one entry showing the most common genes and DNA. The V and J calls and clone size are TCRdb's, not the authors'. The sample table contains around 710,000 distinct CDR3 sequences; only one count was recorded for 46% of them. The ten biggest clones cover just under 5% of the sample.

Sequencing input: blood. This sequence was found in a girl aged 5 to 17 with multiple sclerosis. Recombination linked TRBV9 to TRBJ2-1; 12 junctional bases match TRBD2. The bases are TGTGCCAGCAGCGCCGTAATGACTAGCGGGAGACAGAATGAGCAGTTCTTC. This yields the protein CASSAVMTSGRQNEQFF. The CDR3, completed at both ends by the reference TRBV9 and TRBJ2-1 genes, gives the full variable domain DSGVTQTPKHLITATGQRVTLRCSPRSGDLSVYWYQQSLDQGLQFLIQYYNGEERAKGNILERFSAQQFPDLHSELNLSSLELGDSALYFCASSAVMTSGRQNEQFFGPGTRLTVL.